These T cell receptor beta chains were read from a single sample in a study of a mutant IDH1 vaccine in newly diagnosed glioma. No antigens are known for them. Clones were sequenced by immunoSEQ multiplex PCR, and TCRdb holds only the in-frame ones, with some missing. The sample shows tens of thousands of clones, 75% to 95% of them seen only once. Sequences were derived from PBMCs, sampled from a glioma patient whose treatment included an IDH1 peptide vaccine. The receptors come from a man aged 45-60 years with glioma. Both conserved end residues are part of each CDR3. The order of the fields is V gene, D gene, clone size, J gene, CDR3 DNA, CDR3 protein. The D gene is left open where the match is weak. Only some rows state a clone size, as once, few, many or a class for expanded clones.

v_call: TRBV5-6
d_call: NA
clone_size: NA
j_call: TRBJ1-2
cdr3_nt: TGTGCCAGCAGCTCACAACGGAGAAAAGCTAACTATGGCTACACCTTC
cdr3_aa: CASSSQRRKANYGYTF

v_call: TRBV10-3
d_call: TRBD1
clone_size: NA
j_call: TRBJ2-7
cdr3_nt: TGTGCCACCCTGATCGACAGGGGCTACGAGCAGTACTTC
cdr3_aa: CATLIDRGYEQYF

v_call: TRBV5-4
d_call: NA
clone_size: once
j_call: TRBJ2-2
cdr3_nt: TGTGCCAGCAGCTCCGACCTCAACACCGGGGAGCTGTTTTTT
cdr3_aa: CASSSDLNTGELFF

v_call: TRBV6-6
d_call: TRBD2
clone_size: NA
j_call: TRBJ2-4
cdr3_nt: TGTGCCAGCAGGACACTTGGGGGGAGGGACATTCAGTACTTC
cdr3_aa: CASRTLGGRDIQYF

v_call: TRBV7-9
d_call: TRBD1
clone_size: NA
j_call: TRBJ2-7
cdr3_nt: TGTGCCAGCGGGGACAGCCGCTACGAGCAGTACTTC
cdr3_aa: CASGDSRYEQYF

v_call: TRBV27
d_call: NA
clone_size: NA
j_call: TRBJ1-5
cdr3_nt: TGTGCCAGCGCCGACTCTCTAAGGACTATCCATAGCAATCAGCCCCAGCATTTT
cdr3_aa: CASADSLRTIHSNQPQHF

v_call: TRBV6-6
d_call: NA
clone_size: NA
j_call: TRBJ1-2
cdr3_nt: TGTGCCAGCTCACAGGTCGGCGGCTACACCTTC
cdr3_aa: CASSQVGGYTF

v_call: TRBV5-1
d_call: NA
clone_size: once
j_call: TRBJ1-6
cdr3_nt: TGCGCCAGCAGCTTGGATAGGGAACATTCACCCCTCCACTTT
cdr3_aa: CASSLDREHSPLHF

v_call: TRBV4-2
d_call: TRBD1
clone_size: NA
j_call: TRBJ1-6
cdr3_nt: TGTGCCAGCAGCCAATACCGGACAGGGGACTCACCCCTCCACTTT
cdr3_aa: CASSQYRTGDSPLHF

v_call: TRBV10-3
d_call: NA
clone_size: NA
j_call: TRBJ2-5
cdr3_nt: TGTGCCATCAGTGCCTACCAAGAGACCCAGTACTTC
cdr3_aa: CAISAYQETQYF

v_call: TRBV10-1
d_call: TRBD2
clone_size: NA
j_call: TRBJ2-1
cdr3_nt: TGCGCCAGCAGTGACGGCGGGGGGTGGAATGAGCAGTTCTTC
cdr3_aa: CASSDGGGWNEQFF

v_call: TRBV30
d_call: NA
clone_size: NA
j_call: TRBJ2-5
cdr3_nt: TGTGCCTGGAGTTTTGCACGGTCGTCGACCCAGTACTTC
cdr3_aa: CAWSFARSSTQYF

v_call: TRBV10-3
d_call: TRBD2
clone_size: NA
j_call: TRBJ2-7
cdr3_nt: TGTGCCATCAGCCTATCCATTGGGACTAGCGGGAGTAGATACGAGCAGTACTTC
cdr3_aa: CAISLSIGTSGSRYEQYF

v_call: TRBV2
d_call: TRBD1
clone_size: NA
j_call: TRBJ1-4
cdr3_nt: TGTGCCAGCAGTGGCGGGACAGGGGCAGCAACTAATGAAAAACTGTTTTTT
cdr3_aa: CASSGGTGAATNEKLFF

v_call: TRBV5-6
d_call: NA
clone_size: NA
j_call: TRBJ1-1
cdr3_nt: TGTGCCAGCAGCTTGGCAGGGAGCACTGAAGCTTTCTTT
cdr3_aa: CASSLAGSTEAFF

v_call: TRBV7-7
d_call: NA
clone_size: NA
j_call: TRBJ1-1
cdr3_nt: TGTGCTAGCAGCCTAGCCCTGAACACTGAAGCTTTCTTT
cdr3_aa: CASSLALNTEAFF

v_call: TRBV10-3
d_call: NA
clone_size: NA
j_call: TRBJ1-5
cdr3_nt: TGTGCCATCAAAGACACAGACCATAGCAATCAGCCCCAGCATTTT
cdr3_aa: CAIKDTDHSNQPQHF

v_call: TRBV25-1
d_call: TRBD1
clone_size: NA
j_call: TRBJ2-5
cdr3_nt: TGTGCCAGCAGGACAGGGGGCTGGGAGACCCAGTACTTC
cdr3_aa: CASRTGGWETQYF

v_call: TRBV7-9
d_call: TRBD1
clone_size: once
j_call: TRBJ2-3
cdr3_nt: TGTGCCAGCAGCCACAACGCGGGACAGGGTGGAGATACGCAGTATTTT
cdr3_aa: CASSHNAGQGGDTQYF

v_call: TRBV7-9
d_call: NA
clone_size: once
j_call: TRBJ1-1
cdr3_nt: TGTGCCAGCAACCCCAGCCCGTCGGGCACTGAAGCTTTCTTT
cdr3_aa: CASNPSPSGTEAFF

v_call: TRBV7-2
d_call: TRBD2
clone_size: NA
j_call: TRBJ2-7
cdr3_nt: TGTGCCAGCAGCTCTAGGACTAGCGGGGACCCCTACGAGCAGTACTTC
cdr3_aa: CASSSRTSGDPYEQYF

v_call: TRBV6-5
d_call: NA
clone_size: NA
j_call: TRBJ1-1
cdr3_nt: TGTGCCAGCACCACACGGGGCACTGAAGCTTTCTTT
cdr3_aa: CASTTRGTEAFF

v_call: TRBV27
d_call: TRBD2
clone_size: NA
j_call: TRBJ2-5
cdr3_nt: TGTGCCAGCAGTTTCGGACTAGGCCCGGGGGAGACCCAGTACTTC
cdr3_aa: CASSFGLGPGETQYF

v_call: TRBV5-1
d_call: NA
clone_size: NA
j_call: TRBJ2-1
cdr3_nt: TGCGCCAGCACCCCGGGAGACAGCCTCAATGAGCAGTTCTTC
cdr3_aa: CASTPGDSLNEQFF

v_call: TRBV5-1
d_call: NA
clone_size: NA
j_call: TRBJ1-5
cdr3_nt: TGCGCCAGCAGCTTGGAGGGGGGATCGAGGCAGCCCCAGCATTTT
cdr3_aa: CASSLEGGSRQPQHF

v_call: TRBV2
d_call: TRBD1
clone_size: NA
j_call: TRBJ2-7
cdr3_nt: TGTGCCAGCACGTGGACAGGGGGAAGAGGCGAGCAGTACTTC
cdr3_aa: CASTWTGGRGEQYF

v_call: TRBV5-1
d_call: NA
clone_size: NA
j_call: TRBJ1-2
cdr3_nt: TGCGCCAGCAGCTTGGCCGGGCAGGGGAACCTCTATGGCTACACCTTC
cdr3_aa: CASSLAGQGNLYGYTF

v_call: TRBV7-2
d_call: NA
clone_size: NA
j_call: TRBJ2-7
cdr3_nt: TGTGCCAGCAGCTTAGAAGACCGCTACGAGCAGTACTTC
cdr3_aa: CASSLEDRYEQYF

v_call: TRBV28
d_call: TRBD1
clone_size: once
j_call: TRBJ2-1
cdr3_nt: TGTGCCAGCCGACCCGACAGGGTCTACAATGAGCAGTTCTTC
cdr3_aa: CASRPDRVYNEQFF

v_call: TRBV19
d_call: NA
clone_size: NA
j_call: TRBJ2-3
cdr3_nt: TGTGCCAGTAGTATAGATCAAGCGGGCGCCCGGGATACGCAGTATTTT
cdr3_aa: CASSIDQAGARDTQYF

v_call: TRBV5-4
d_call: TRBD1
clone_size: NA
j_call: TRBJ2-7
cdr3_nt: TGTGCCAGCAGCCAGACAGGGGGGGCCTACGAGCAGTACTTC
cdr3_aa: CASSQTGGAYEQYF

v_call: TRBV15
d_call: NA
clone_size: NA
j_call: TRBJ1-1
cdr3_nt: TGTGCCACCAGCCGAGGGGAGAACACTGAAGCTTTCTTT
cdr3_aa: CATSRGENTEAFF

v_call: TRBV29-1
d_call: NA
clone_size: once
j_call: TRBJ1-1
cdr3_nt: TGCAGCGGAGCAGGAAGGAACACTGAAGCTTTCTTT
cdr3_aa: CSGAGRNTEAFF

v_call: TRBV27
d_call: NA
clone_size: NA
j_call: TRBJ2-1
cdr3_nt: TGTGCCAGCAGTTCACCTTACAATGAGCAGTTCTTC
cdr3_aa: CASSSPYNEQFF

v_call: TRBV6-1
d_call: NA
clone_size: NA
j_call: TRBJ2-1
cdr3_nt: TGTGCCAGCAGTGAACTAGGAACGGGATCATCTGCCTACAATGAGCAGTTCTTC
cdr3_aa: CASSELGTGSSAYNEQFF

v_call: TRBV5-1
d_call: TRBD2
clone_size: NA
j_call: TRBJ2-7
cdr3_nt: TGCGCCAGCACAGCGGGATCGAGCTCCTACGAGCAGTACTTC
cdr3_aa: CASTAGSSSYEQYF

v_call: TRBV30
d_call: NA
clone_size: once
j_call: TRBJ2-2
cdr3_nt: TGTGCCTGGAGATCCACCGGGGAGCTGTTTTTT
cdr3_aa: CAWRSTGELFF

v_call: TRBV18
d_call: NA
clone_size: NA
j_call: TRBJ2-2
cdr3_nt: TGTGCCAGCTCACCTTACACCCGAGAGCTGTTTTTT
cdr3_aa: CASSPYTRELFF

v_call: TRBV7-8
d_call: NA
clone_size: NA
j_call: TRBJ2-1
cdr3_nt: TGTGCCAGCAGCTCCCGACCCTACAATGAGCAGTTCTTC
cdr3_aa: CASSSRPYNEQFF

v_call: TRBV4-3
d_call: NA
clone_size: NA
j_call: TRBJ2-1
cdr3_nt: TGCGCCAGCAGCCAGGCACCGGGCGATTACAATGAGCAGTTCTTC
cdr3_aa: CASSQAPGDYNEQFF

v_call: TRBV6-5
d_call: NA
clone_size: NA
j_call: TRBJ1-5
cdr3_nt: TGTGCCACAAAACTTAACAGGGATCGCAATCAGCCCCAGCATTTT
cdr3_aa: CATKLNRDRNQPQHF

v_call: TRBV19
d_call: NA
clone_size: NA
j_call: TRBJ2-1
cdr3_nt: TGTGCCAGTAGTATTAACCGCGGGACAGAAGAGTTCTTC
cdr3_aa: CASSINRGTEEFF

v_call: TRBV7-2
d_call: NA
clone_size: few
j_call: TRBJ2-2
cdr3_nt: TGTGCCAGCAGCCCCGGGACGACGAACACCGGGGAGCTGTTTTTT
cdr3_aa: CASSPGTTNTGELFF